This T cell receptor (beta chain) came from a study of T cell responses to AZD1222 COVID-19 vaccine. The trim removed 3 bases at V and 9 bases at J, leaving 7 bases unmatched. From germline, CDR1 is MNHEY and CDR2 SMNVEV (reference sequence). The CDR3 totals 14 residues. TCRdb's copy holds only in-frame clones and misses some; the assay was immunoSEQ multiplex PCR. The sample consists of some 60,000 clones, 65% to 80% of them appearing once. The sequenced sample was peripheral blood, obtained 28 days after the second AZD1222 dose. This TCR derives from an adult who received the AZD1222 COVID-19 vaccine. V is TRBV27 and J is TRBJ2-1; 8 bases agree with TRBD2. CDR3 bases: TGTGCCAGCAGTTTTGGTAGCGGGGTAGGTGAGCAGTTCTTC. Translated, it gives CASSFGSGVGEQFF.